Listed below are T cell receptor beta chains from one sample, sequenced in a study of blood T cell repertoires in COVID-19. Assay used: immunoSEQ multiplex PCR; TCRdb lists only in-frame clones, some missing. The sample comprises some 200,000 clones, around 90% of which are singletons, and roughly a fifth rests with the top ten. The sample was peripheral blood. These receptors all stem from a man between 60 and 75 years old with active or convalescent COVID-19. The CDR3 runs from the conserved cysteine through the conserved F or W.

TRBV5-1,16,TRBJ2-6,CASSLGEDSGANVLTF
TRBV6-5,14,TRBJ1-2,CASSSTGGDYGYTF
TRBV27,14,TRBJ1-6,CASNVGSNHSPLHF
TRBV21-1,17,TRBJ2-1,CASREVASLAGGNEQFF
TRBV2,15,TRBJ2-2,CASSRETPNTGELFF
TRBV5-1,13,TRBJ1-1,CASSLLPTGLAFF
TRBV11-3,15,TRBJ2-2,CASSSGGAGTGELFF
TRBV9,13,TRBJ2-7,CASSAYLGGEQYF
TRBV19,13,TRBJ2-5,CASSRDRGETQYF
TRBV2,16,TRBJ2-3,CASKSGLAGDTDTQYF
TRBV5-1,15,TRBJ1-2,CASSLGAGRGILHTF
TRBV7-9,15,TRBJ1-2,CASSLAPDRDYGYTF
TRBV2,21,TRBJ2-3,CASNRRRVGGGPQAARDTQYF
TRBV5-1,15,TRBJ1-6,CASSLEDRGHSPLHF
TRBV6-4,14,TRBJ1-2,CASSEGTGDYGYTF
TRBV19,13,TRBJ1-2,CASTRGANYGYTF
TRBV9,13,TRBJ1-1,CASSVAGGSEAFF
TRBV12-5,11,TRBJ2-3,CASGIENTQYF
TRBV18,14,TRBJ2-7,CASSHGQGAYEQYF
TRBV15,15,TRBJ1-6,CATSRDRGSNSPLHF
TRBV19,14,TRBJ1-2,CASSIVQRSYGYTF
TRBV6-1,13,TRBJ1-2,CASSEGQGYGYTF
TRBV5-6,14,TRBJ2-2,CASSFELYTGELFF
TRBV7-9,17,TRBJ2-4,CASSPGGLSLAKNIQYF
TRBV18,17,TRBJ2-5,CASSPIAPGANGKTQYF
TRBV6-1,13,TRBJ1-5,CASSDMGSQPQHF
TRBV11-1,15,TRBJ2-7,CASSSWDRPVDEQYF
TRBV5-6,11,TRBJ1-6,CASRQFRGHPF
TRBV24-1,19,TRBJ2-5,CATSDPTLRTSGAQETQYF
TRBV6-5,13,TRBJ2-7,CASTRGQAYEQYF
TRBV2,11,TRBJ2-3,CASSHTDTQYF
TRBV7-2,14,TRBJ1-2,CASSLAWTGYGYTF
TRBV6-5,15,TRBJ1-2,CASSNQGETNYGYTF
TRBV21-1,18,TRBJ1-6,CASSPSGTREDVNSPLHF
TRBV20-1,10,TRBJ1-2,CSAGDRGYTF
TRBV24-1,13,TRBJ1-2,CATSDPGQYGYTF
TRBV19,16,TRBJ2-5,CASSPLGRGTQETQYF
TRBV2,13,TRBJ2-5,CASNTGFQETQYF
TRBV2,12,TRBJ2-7,CASSNRPYEQYF
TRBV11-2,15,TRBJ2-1,CASSSYVSSYNEQFF
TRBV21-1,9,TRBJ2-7,CASINEQYF
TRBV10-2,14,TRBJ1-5,CASSGQGRNQPQHF
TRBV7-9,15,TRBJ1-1,CASSLGAGAHTEAFF
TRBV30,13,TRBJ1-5,CAWSSRGNQPQHF
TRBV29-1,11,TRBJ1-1,CSVESGDRVSF
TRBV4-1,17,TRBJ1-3,CASSQDIGQGSGNTIYF
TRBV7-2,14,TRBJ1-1,CASSSHRTGTEAFF
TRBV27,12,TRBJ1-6,CASRQGNSPLHF
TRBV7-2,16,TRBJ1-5,CASSPRTANSNQPQHF
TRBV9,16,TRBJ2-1,CASSITAGGQYNEQFF
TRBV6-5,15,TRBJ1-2,CASRAMGGMYYGYTF
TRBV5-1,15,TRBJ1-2,CASSTGTAANYGYTF
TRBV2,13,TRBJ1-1,CASIEQANTEAFF
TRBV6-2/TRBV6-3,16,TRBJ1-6,CASSSGTVSYNSPLHF
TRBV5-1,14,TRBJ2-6,CASSVYSGANVLTF
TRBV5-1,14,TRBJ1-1,CASSPITGNTEAFF
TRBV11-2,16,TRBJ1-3,CASSLSLGSAGNTIYF
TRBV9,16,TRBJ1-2,CASSVVPSRAPYGYTF
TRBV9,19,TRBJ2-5,CASSVDRVKKPLDQETQYF
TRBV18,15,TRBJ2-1,CASSPGQSSYNEQFF